This is a list of T cell receptor beta chains from one sample in a study of blood T cell repertoires in COVID-19. Sequencing used immunoSEQ multiplex PCR; TCRdb keeps in-frame clones, though not all of them. The top ten clones hold about 10% of a sample with some 51,000 clones, more than 70% of them seen once. The sample taken for sequencing was peripheral blood. The receptors here all came from a man aged 50 to 60 with active COVID-19. CDR3s include the opening cysteine and the closing phenylalanine or tryptophan. D genes are given only for firm matches. Where a row states a size, it is once, few, many or the class of an expanded clone; other rows omit it.

TRBJ2-7	TRBD1	-	TRBV11-1	CASSLAGQLYEQYF	TGTGCCAGCAGCTTAGCGGGACAGCTCTACGAGCAGTACTTC
TRBJ2-3	-	-	TRBV9	CASSVQVLGTDTQYF	TGTGCCAGCAGCGTCCAGGTTCTTGGCACAGATACGCAGTATTTT
TRBJ2-2	TRBD2	-	TRBV27	CASSVTGDSASGRSTGELFF	TGTGCCAGCAGTGTCACAGGGGATTCGGCTAGCGGGAGAAGTACCGGGGAGCTGTTTTTT
TRBJ2-2	TRBD2	-	TRBV4-1	CASSQVELAGDTGELFF	TGCGCCAGCAGCCAAGTGGAACTAGCGGGGGACACCGGGGAGCTGTTTTTT
TRBJ1-2	-	-	TRBV21-1	CASSGRWYGYTF	TGTGCCAGCAGCGGCAGATGGTATGGCTACACCTTC
TRBJ1-4	-	few	TRBV18	CASSPESNEKLFF	TGTGCCAGCTCACCAGAGAGTAATGAAAAACTGTTTTTT
TRBJ1-2	-	once	TRBV19	CASSYTRGSNYGYTF	TGTGCCAGTAGCTATACCAGGGGATCTAACTATGGCTACACCTTC
TRBJ2-3	TRBD2	-	TRBV7-3	CASSLATGGGADTQYF	TGTGCCAGCAGCTTAGCTACGGGAGGTGGCGCAGATACGCAGTATTTT
TRBJ1-1	TRBD1	once	TRBV2	CASTETGFQAFF	TGTGCCAGCACTGAGACAGGGTTTCAAGCTTTCTTT
TRBJ2-3	-	-	TRBV9	CASSVGLGGADTQYF	TGTGCCAGCAGCGTAGGTCTAGGGGGGGCAGATACGCAGTATTTT
TRBJ1-2	TRBD1	-	TRBV19	CASRSIVGTVYGYTF	TGTGCCAGTCGTAGTATAGTCGGGACAGTCTATGGCTACACCTTC
TRBJ1-1	-	-	TRBV27	CASSLSGSEAFF	TGTGCCAGCAGTTTATCGGGCTCTGAAGCTTTCTTT
TRBJ2-3	-	-	TRBV28	CASSSHLGSSTDTQYF	TGTGCCAGCAGTTCCCACCTGGGCTCTAGCACAGATACGCAGTATTTT
TRBJ1-6	-	-	TRBV5-1	CASSLAGEVYNSPLHF	TGCGCCAGCAGCTTAGCGGGGGAGGTCTATAATTCACCCCTCCACTTT
TRBJ1-4	TRBD1	-	TRBV11-3	CASSSQGKPNEKLFF	TGTGCCAGCAGCTCACAGGGGAAGCCTAATGAAAAACTGTTTTTT
TRBJ1-2	-	-	TRBV18	CASSPQGTTPLVGYTF	TGTGCCAGCTCACCTCAAGGGACTACCCCCTTGGTTGGCTACACCTTC
TRBJ1-2	-	-	TRBV5-1	CASSLGSYGYTF	TGCGCCAGCAGCTTGGGGAGCTATGGCTACACCTTC
TRBJ1-5	TRBD1	-	TRBV6-4	CAISRGRGLDQPQHF	TGTGCCATCTCGAGGGGCAGGGGGCTAGATCAGCCCCAGCATTTT
TRBJ2-1	-	-	TRBV5-6	CASSGRYYINEQFF	TGTGCCAGCAGCGGTCGATACTATATAAATGAGCAGTTCTTC
TRBJ1-5	-	-	TRBV24-1	CATSPGDSNQPQHF	TGTGCCACCAGTCCAGGGGATAGCAATCAGCCCCAGCATTTT
TRBJ2-5	TRBD2	-	TRBV2	CASKGVAGGETQYF	TGTGCCAGCAAGGGGGTAGCGGGAGGGGAGACCCAGTACTTC
TRBJ1-2	TRBD1	-	TRBV5-1	CASSPPTRGYKGYTF	TGCGCCAGCAGCCCCCCCACCAGGGGGTACAAGGGCTACACCTTC
TRBJ1-1	TRBD1	-	TRBV15	CATSRGGTGALNTEAFF	TGTGCCACCAGCAGAGGAGGGACAGGGGCCTTGAACACTGAAGCTTTCTTT
TRBJ2-5	-	-	TRBV5-1	CASRAGRDQETQYF	TGCGCCAGCAGGGCTGGGCGGGACCAAGAGACCCAGTACTTC
TRBJ2-3	-	once	TRBV6-5	CASSLSPADTQYF	TGTGCCAGCAGTCTTTCTCCAGCGGATACGCAGTATTTT
TRBJ2-7	TRBD1	-	TRBV10-3	CAIRAGTGLSYEQYF	TGTGCCATCAGGGCGGGGACAGGGCTCTCCTACGAGCAGTACTTC
TRBJ2-3	-	-	TRBV6-5	CASSYSRREGDTQYF	TGTGCCAGCAGTTACTCGAGACGGGAAGGGGATACGCAGTATTTT
TRBJ2-3	TRBD2	-	TRBV18	CASSLRTSIADTQYF	TGTGCCAGCTCACTCCGGACTAGCATTGCAGATACGCAGTATTTT
TRBJ1-5	-	-	TRBV29-1	CSVTRNRDRGGLGNQPQHF	TGCAGCGTTACCCGGAACCGGGACCGAGGGGGTTTGGGCAATCAGCCCCAGCATTTT
TRBJ1-2	TRBD1	-	TRBV3-1/TRBV3-2	CASSQKGASGYTF	TGTGCCAGCAGCCAGAAGGGGGCCTCTGGCTACACCTTC
TRBJ2-7	TRBD2	-	TRBV7-3	CASSQAAGGYEQYF	TGTGCCAGCAGCCAGGCGGCGGGGGGCTACGAGCAGTACTTC
TRBJ2-7	TRBD1	-	TRBV6-5	CASSLDRVLNEQYF	TGTGCCAGCAGCCTGGACAGGGTGCTGAACGAGCAGTACTTC
TRBJ2-3	TRBD2	-	TRBV12-5	CASGAGTTLNSDTQYF	TGTGCTAGTGGTGCTGGGACTACCCTCAACTCAGATACGCAGTATTTT
TRBJ1-4	-	-	TRBV18	CASSEEEKLFF	TGTGCCAGCTCAGAGGAAGAAAAACTGTTTTTT
TRBJ2-1	TRBD2	-	TRBV19	CASSIWSSGRGANEQFF	TGTGCCAGTAGTATCTGGTCTAGCGGGAGGGGGGCGAATGAGCAGTTCTTC
TRBJ2-1	TRBD1	-	TRBV30	CAATGWNEQFF	TGTGCGGCGACAGGGTGGAATGAGCAGTTCTTC
TRBJ1-2	TRBD1	once	TRBV5-5	CASSLGWTGAAYGYTF	TGTGCCAGCAGCTTGGGGTGGACAGGGGCCGCTTATGGCTACACCTTC
TRBJ1-5	-	-	TRBV7-9	CASSQSNQPQHF	TGTGCCAGCAGCCAAAGCAATCAGCCCCAGCATTTT
TRBJ1-1	-	-	TRBV11-1	CASRLRGGQNTEAFF	TGTGCCAGCAGATTAAGGGGCGGTCAGAACACTGAAGCTTTCTTT
TRBJ2-5	TRBD2	-	TRBV5-1	CASSLHPLTGTSGGSQETQYF	TGCGCCAGCAGCTTGCACCCACTCACCGGGACTAGCGGGGGGTCGCAAGAGACCCAGTACTTC
TRBJ1-1	-	-	TRBV2	CASSERSMNTEAFF	TGTGCCAGCAGTGAGAGGTCCATGAACACTGAAGCTTTCTTT
TRBJ2-4	TRBD1	-	TRBV24-1	CATSDLNRGLTKNIQYF	TGTGCCACCAGTGATTTAAACAGGGGGCTAACCAAAAACATTCAGTACTTC
TRBJ1-2	TRBD1	-	TRBV10-3	CAIKGQGWNYGYTF	TGTGCCATCAAAGGACAGGGATGGAACTATGGCTACACCTTC
TRBJ2-1	-	few	TRBV11-3	CASSLGPTNVEQFF	TGTGCCAGCAGCTTAGGACCTACTAACGTTGAGCAGTTCTTC
TRBJ2-1	TRBD2	once	TRBV29-1	CSVHSGTSGDNEQFF	TGCAGCGTTCATTCCGGGACTAGCGGCGACAATGAGCAGTTCTTC
TRBJ2-7	TRBD1	-	TRBV28	CASRGTGATEQYF	TGTGCCAGCAGGGGGACAGGGGCGACTGAGCAGTACTTC
TRBJ2-7	-	-	TRBV5-1	CASHSGGPLGLAYEQYF	TGCGCCAGTCATAGCGGAGGACCTCTTGGACTGGCATACGAGCAGTACTTC
TRBJ2-2	-	-	TRBV30	CASNRGELFF	TGTGCATCTAACAGGGGGGAGCTGTTTTTT
TRBJ2-7	TRBD2	-	TRBV10-3	CAIRNRGGLSAYEQYF	TGTGCCATCAGAAACCGGGGGGGGTTAAGCGCCTACGAGCAGTACTTC
TRBJ2-3	-	-	TRBV7-2	CASSFTTSSDTQYF	TGTGCCAGCAGCTTCACTACCTCCTCAGATACGCAGTATTTT
TRBJ2-7	-	-	TRBV28	CASSSRDNSYEQYF	TGTGCCAGCAGCAGTCGGGACAACTCCTACGAGCAGTACTTC
TRBJ2-2	TRBD1	-	TRBV10-1	CASSSDRLIGELFF	TGCGCCAGCAGTTCGGACAGGCTTATCGGGGAGCTGTTTTTT
TRBJ1-6	TRBD1	-	TRBV30	CACSPGQGESPLHF	TGTGCCTGCTCCCCGGGACAGGGGGAATCACCCCTCCACTTT
TRBJ2-2	-	-	TRBV19	CASISGGTGELFF	TGTGCCAGTATTAGCGGAGGCACCGGGGAGCTGTTTTTT
TRBJ1-1	-	-	TRBV19	CASGVPNTEAFF	TGTGCCAGTGGAGTGCCGAACACTGAAGCTTTCTTT
TRBJ2-3	TRBD1	few	TRBV7-9	CASIPLRGPRRDTQYF	TGTGCCAGTATTCCTCTCAGGGGGCCTAGGAGAGATACGCAGTATTTT
TRBJ2-5	TRBD1	-	TRBV30	CAWGTGWVETQYF	TGTGCCTGGGGGACAGGGTGGGTGGAGACCCAGTACTTC
TRBJ2-6	-	-	TRBV3-1/TRBV3-2	CASRAPGLAGANVLTF	TGTGCCAGCAGGGCCCCGGGTCTTGCTGGGGCCAACGTCCTGACTTTC